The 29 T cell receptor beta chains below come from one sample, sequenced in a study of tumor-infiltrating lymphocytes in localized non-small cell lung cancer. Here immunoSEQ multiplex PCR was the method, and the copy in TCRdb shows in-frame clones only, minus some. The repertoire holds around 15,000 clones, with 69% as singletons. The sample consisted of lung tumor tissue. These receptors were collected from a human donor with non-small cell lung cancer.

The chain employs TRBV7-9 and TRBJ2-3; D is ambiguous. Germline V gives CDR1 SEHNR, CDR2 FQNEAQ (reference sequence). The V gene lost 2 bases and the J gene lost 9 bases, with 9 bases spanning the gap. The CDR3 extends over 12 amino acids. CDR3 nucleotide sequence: TGTGCCAGCAGCTTACAGCTATCGACGCAGTATTTT. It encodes CASSLQLSTQYF.

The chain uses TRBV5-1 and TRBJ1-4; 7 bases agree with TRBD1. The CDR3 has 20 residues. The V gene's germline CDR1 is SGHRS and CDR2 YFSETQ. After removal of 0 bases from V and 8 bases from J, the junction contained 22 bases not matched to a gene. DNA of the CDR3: TGCGCCAGCAGCTTGGATCGGGGACAGCTGCCCGAGAGGTTAAAGGAAAAACTGTTTTTT. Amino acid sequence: CASSLDRGQLPERLKEKLFF.

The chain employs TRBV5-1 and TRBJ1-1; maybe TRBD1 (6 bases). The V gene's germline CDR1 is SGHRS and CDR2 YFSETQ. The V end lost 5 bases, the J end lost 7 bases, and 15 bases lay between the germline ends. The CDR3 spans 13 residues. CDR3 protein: CASRPIGGGEAFF. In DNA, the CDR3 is TGCGCCAGCAGACCAATCGGAGGGGGTGAAGCTTTCTTT. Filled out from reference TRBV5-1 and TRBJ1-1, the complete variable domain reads KAGVTQTPRYLIKTRGQQVTLSCSPISGHRSVSWYQQTPGQGLQFLFEYFSETQRNKGNFPGRFSGRQFSNSRSEMNVSTLELGDSALYLCASRPIGGGEAFFGQGTRLTVV.

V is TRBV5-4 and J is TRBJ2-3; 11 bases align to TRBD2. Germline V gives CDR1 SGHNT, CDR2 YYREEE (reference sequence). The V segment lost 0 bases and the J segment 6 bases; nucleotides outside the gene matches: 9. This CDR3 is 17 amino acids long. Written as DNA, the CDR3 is TGTGCCAGCAGCTTGGGTACTAGCGGGAGCAACGCGGATACGCAGTATTTT. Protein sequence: CASSLGTSGSNADTQYF.

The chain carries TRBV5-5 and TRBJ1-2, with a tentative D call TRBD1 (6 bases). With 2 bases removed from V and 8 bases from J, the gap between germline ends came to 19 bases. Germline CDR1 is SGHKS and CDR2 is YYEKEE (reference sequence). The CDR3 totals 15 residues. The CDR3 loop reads CASSLYRSGAGGYTF. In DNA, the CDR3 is TGTGCCAGCAGCTTATACCGCTCAGGGGCGGGGGGCTACACCTTC.

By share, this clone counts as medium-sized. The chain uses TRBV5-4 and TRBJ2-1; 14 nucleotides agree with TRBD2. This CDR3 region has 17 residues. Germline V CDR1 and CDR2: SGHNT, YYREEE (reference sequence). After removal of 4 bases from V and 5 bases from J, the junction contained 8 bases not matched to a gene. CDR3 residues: CASSRGTSGSLNNEQFF. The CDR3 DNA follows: TGTGCCAGCAGCAGGGGGACTAGCGGGAGTCTGAACAATGAGCAGTTCTTC.

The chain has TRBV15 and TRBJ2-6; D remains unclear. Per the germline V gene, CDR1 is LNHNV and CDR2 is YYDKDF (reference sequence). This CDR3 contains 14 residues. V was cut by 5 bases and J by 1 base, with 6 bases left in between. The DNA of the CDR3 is TGTGCCACCAGCCTCCAGTCTGGGGCCAACGTCCTGACTTTC. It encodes CATSLQSGANVLTF.

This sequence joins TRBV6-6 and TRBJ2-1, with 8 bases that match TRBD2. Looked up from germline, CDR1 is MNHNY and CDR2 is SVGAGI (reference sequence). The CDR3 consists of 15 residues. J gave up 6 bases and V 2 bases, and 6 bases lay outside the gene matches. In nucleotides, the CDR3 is TGTGCCAGCAGTTACGTCTTAGGGACTAGCAATGAGCAGTTCTTC. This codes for CASSYVLGTSNEQFF.

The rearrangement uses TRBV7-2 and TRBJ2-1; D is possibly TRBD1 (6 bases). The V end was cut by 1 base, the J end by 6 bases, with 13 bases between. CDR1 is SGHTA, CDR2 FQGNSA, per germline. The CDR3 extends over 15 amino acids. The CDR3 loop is CASSLDGGFGNEQFF. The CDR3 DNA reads TGTGCCAGCAGCTTAGATGGGGGCTTCGGCAATGAGCAGTTCTTC.

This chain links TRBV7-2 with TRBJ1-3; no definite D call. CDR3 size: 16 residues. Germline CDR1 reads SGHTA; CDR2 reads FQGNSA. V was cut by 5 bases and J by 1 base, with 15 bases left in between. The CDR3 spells CASSLGRAGSGNTIYF. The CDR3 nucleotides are TGTGCCAGCAGCCTAGGGCGCGCGGGGTCTGGAAACACCATATATTTT.

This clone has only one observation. The CDR3 DNA reads TGTGCCAGCAGCCTACCGGGACAGCAGTACTTC. It encodes CASSLPGQQYF. The chain recombines TRBV7-9 with TRBJ2-7; D may correspond to TRBD1 or TRBD2 (5 bases each). The length of the CDR3 is 11 residues. V lost 5 bases, J lost 8 bases, and 10 bases lay in between. Germline CDR1 and CDR2: SEHNR and FQNEAQ (reference sequence).

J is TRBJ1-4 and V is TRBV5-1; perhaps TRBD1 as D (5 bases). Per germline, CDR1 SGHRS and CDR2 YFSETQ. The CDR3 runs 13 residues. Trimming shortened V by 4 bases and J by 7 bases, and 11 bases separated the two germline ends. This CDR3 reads CASSPGTGEKLFF. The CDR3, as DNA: TGCGCCAGCAGCCCCGGGACCGGTGAAAAACTGTTTTTT.

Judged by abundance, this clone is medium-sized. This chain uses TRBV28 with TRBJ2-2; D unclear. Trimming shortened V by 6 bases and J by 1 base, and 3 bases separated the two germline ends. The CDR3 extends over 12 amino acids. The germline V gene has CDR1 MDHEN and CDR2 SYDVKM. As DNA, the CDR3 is TGTGCCAGCAGCTGGAACACCGGGGAGCTGTTTTTT. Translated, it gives CASSWNTGELFF.

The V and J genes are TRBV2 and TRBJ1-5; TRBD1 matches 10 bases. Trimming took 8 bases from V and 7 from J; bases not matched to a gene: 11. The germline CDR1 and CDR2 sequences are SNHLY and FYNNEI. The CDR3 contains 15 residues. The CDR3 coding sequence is TGTGCCAGCGTATTAACCGGGACAGGGGAGCAGCCCCAGCATTTT. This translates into CASVLTGTGEQPQHF.

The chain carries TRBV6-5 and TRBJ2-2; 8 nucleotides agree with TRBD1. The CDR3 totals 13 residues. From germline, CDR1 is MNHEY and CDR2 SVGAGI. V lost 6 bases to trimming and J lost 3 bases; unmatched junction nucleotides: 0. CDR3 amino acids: CASRTGDTGELFF. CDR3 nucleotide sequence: TGTGCCAGCAGGACAGGGGACACCGGGGAGCTGTTTTTT.

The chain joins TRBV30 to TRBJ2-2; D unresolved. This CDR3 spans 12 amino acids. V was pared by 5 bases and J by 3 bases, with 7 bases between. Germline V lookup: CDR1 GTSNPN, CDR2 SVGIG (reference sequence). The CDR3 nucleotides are TGTGCCTGGGGGATAGACACCGGGGAGCTGTTTTTT. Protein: CAWGIDTGELFF.

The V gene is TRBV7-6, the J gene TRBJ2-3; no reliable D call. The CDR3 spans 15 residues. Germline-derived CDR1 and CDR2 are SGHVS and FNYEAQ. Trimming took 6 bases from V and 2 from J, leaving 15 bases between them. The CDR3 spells CASSSQVPLTDTQYF. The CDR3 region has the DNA TGTGCCAGCAGTAGTCAAGTTCCACTCACAGATACGCAGTATTTT.

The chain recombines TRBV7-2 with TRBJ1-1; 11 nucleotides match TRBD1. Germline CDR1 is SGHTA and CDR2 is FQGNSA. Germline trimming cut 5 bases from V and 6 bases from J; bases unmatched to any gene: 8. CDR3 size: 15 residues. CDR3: CASSPDRGRLAEAFF. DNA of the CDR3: TGTGCCAGCAGCCCGGACAGGGGGCGCTTGGCTGAAGCTTTCTTT.

CDR3 coding DNA: TGTGCCAGTAGTAAAACCGACCACAATCAGCCCCAGCATTTT. It encodes CASSKTDHNQPQHF. This chain joins TRBV19 and TRBJ1-5; D remains unclear. Between the trimmed V and J ends, which lost 4 bases and 3 bases, there was a span of 10 bases. CDR3 length: 14 residues. Germline values: CDR1 LNHDA, CDR2 SQIVND (reference sequence).

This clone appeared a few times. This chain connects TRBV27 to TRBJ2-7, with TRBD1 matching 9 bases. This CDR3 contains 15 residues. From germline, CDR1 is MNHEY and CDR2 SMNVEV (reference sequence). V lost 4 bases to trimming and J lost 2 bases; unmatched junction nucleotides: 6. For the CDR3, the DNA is TGTGCCAGCAGTTACAAGGGACAGGGAGCCTACGAGCAGTACTTC. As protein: CASSYKGQGAYEQYF.

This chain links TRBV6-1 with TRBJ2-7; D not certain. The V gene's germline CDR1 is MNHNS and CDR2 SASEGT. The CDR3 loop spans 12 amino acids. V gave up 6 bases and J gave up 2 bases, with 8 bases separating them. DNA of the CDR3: TGTGCCAGCAGGGATACCCCCTACGAGCAGTACTTC. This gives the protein CASRDTPYEQYF.

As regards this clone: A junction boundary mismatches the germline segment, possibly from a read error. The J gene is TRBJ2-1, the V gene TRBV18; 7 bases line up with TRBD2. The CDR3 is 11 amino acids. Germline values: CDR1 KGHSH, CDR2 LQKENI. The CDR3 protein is CASSGLVEMIF. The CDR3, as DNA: TGTGCCAGCTCAGGACTAGTTGAGATGATCTTC.

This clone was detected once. The DNA of the CDR3 is TGTGCCAGCTCACCAACCGGGGGGAGTAACACTGAAGCTTTCTTT. It encodes CASSPTGGSNTEAFF. V is TRBV18 and J is TRBJ1-1; D might be TRBD1 (5 bases). The CDR3 length is 15 residues. Looked up from germline, CDR1 is KGHSH and CDR2 is LQKENI. V lost 2 bases and J 2 bases, leaving 12 bases between the germline ends.

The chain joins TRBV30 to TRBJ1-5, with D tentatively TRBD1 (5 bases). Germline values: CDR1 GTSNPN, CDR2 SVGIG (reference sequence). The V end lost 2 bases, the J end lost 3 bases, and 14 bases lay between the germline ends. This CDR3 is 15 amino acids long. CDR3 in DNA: TGTGCCTGGAGTAGAACGGGACCGTCCAATCAGCCCCAGCATTTT. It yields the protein CAWSRTGPSNQPQHF.

The chain's CDR3 is CASSLQGERAYEQYF. Written as DNA, the CDR3 is TGTGCCAGCAGCTTACAGGGCGAGAGGGCCTACGAGCAGTACTTC. V usage is TRBV7-9 and J usage is TRBJ2-7; D may correspond to TRBD1 or TRBD2 (5 bases each). CDR1 is SEHNR and CDR2 is FQNEAQ in the germline V gene (reference sequence). V was pared by 2 bases and J by 2 bases, with 13 bases between. The CDR3 contains 15 residues.

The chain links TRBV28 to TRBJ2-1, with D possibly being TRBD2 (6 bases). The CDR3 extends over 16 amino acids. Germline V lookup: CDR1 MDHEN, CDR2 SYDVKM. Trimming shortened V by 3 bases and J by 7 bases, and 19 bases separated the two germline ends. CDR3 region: CASSLLQRRRVNEQFF. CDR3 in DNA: TGTGCCAGCAGTTTGCTACAGAGGCGGAGGGTAAATGAGCAGTTCTTC.

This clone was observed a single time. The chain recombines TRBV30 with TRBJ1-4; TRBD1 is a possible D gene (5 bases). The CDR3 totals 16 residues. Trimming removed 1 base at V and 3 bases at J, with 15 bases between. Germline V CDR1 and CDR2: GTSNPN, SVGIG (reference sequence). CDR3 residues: CAWSATGRGSNEKLFF. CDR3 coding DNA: TGTGCCTGGAGTGCGACGGGAAGGGGATCTAATGAAAAACTGTTTTTT.

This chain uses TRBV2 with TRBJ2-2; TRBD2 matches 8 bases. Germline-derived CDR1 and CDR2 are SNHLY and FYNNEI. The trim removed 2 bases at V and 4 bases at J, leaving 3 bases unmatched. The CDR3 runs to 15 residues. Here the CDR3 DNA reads TGTGCCAGCAGTGAATATAGCGGGACCACCGGGGAGCTGTTTTTT. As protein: CASSEYSGTTGELFF.

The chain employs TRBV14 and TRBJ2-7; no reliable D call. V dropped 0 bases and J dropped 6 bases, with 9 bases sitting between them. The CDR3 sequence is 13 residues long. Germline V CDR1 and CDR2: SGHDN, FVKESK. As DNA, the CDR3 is TGTGCCAGCAGCCAAGACTCTCGGACCGAGCAGTACTTC. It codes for CASSQDSRTEQYF.